Listed here is a single T cell receptor (beta chain). This entry comes from a study of OX40 agonist ivuxolimab in advanced cancers. Study details: Three individuals attained partial responses, comprising one hepatocellular carcinoma case and two cutaneous melanoma cases.

Sequencing used immunoSEQ multiplex PCR; TCRdb keeps in-frame clones, though not all of them. Here the sample spans tens of thousands of clones, approximately 80% being singletons. V gave up 3 bases and J gave up 4 bases; unmatched junction bases: 13. The CDR3 is 16 residues long. CDR1 SQVTM and CDR2 ANQGSEA come from the germline V gene. Sample: CD4+ or CD8+ T cells sorted from blood, taken in a trial of the OX40 agonist ivuxolimab. The rearrangement uses TRBV29-1 and TRBJ2-3, with TRBD2 matching over 7 bases. The clonotype comes from an adult with an advanced solid tumor such as melanoma, head and neck, liver or kidney cancer. The CDR3 DNA sequence: TGCAGCGTTGAGAGTGGGGGAGGGACCCCCCCAGATACGCAGTATTTT. This translates into CSVESGGGTPPDTQYF.